The rows below give T cell receptor beta chains drawn from one sample of a study of T-cell memory formation after mild COVID-19. From the 5' RACE reads, TCRdb called clonotypes with MiXCR, one entry per CDR3 protein. This repertoire shows fewer than 150,000 distinct CDR3 sequences, approximately 6.2% found once; its top ten account for 2% to 2.5%. Sequencing was carried out using PBMCs or a T cell subset sorted from them (not recorded which). These receptor sequences come from an adult woman who had mild COVID-19 (a few samples of this study predate the infection). Cell type and time point are not known. Both conserved end residues are part of each CDR3. The D gene is left open where the match is weak. Some rows mark clone size as missing; the rest say once, few, many or name a class of expanded clone.

size	length	V	D	J	DNA	CDR3
NA	15	TRBV5-1	NA	TRBJ2-2	TGCGCCAGCAGCTTGGAAGCCAGGCCCACCGGGGAGCTGTTTTTT	CASSLEARPTGELFF
few	13	TRBV7-9	NA	TRBJ1-1	TGTGCCAGCGGTGCTAGGTGGGGCACTGAAGCTTTCTTT	CASGARWGTEAFF
many	17	TRBV6-5	TRBD1	TRBJ1-5	TGTGCCAGCAGTTACTCGCGGGACAGTCATAGCAATCAGCCCCAGCATTTT	CASSYSRDSHSNQPQHF
NA	14	TRBV5-5	NA	TRBJ2-1	TGTGCCAGCAGCTTGCAGGGTTCCAGGGATGAGCAGTTCTTC	CASSLQGSRDEQFF
few	15	TRBV5-1	NA	TRBJ2-7	TGCGCCAGCAGTCAGCTTGGGCTGAAGAGGAACGAGCAGTACTTC	CASSQLGLKRNEQYF
NA	15	TRBV20-1	NA	TRBJ1-1	TGCAGTGCTAGAGATCGAGGCAGGGGACACACTGAAGCTTTCTTT	CSARDRGRGHTEAFF
few	15	TRBV7-2	NA	TRBJ1-5	TGTGCCAGCAGCTTAGTGCCAGGGACGGGCCAGCCCCAGCATTTT	CASSLVPGTGQPQHF
many	15	TRBV18	NA	TRBJ2-5	TGTGCCAGCTCACCGAATCGTGGACCTACGGAGACCCAGTACTTC	CASSPNRGPTETQYF
many	16	TRBV7-2	TRBD1	TRBJ2-1	TGTGCCAGCAGCCCACGGACAGGGGTGGCCTACAATGAGCAGTTCTTC	CASSPRTGVAYNEQFF
NA	13	TRBV5-5	NA	TRBJ2-7	TGTGCCAGCAGCGACTCCCTTACCTACGAGCAGTACTTC	CASSDSLTYEQYF
NA	13	TRBV12-3/TRBV12-4	TRBD1	TRBJ1-1	TGTGCCAGCAGTTTACAGGGGGACACTGAAGCTTTCTTT	CASSLQGDTEAFF
many	14	TRBV29-1	TRBD1	TRBJ1-1	TGCAGCGTTCAGACAGGGGCGGCGAACACTGAAGCTTTCTTT	CSVQTGAANTEAFF
NA	17	TRBV7-3	NA	TRBJ1-1	TGTGCCAGCAGCTTCCCCCGGGGGGCTATTGGGAACACTGAAGCTTTCTTT	CASSFPRGAIGNTEAFF
NA	17	TRBV6-6	TRBD2	TRBJ2-3	TGTGCCAGCACCAAGGGGGGACTAGCGGGAGGCGCAGATACGCAGTATTTT	CASTKGGLAGGADTQYF
many	13	TRBV2	NA	TRBJ1-6	TGTGCCAGCAGTGAAATAGAGGATTCACCCCTCCACTTT	CASSEIEDSPLHF
few	17	TRBV4-1	NA	TRBJ2-5	TGCGCCAGCAGCCAAGCCTCCGCAGGTTCATCTTCAGAGACCCAGTACTTC	CASSQASAGSSSETQYF
NA	14	TRBV12-3/TRBV12-4	NA	TRBJ1-4	TGTGCCAGCAGCCCCCTCCAACTAAGCGAAAAACTGTTTTTT	CASSPLQLSEKLFF